The rows below give T cell receptor beta chains drawn from one sample of a study of OX40 agonist ivuxolimab in advanced cancers. The assay was immunoSEQ multiplex PCR, and TCRdb's table has in-frame clones only and misses some. The data hold approximately 32,000 clones, with approximately 89% observed a single time. Sequenced material: CD4+ or CD8+ T cells sorted from blood, taken in a trial of the OX40 agonist ivuxolimab. Source of these receptors: an adult with an advanced solid tumor such as melanoma, head and neck, liver or kidney cancer. CDR3s include the opening cysteine and the closing phenylalanine or tryptophan.

v_gene: TRBV2; CDR3aa: CASRGRLGNEQFF
v_gene: TRBV5-1; CDR3aa: CASSPGLASSTDTQYF
v_gene: TRBV7-3; CDR3aa: CASSTPTTYEQYF
v_gene: TRBV9; CDR3aa: CASSVGQGYNSPLHF
v_gene: TRBV28; CDR3aa: CASSSIGRGNTEAFF
v_gene: TRBV2; CDR3aa: CASNTDRGYSGELFF
v_gene: TRBV7-2; CDR3aa: CASTWGLATYNEQFF
v_gene: TRBV29-1; CDR3aa: CSVEGGGEAEQYF
v_gene: TRBV19; CDR3aa: CASSLKTGFGNTIYF
v_gene: TRBV18; CDR3aa: CASSPWAAGKGDTIYF
v_gene: TRBV27; CDR3aa: CASRPRHPGLAVRNEQFF
v_gene: TRBV14; CDR3aa: CASSQPITYSNQPQHF
v_gene: TRBV6-5; CDR3aa: CASSYYPGTAYEQYF
v_gene: TRBV6-1; CDR3aa: CASSTAYEQYF
v_gene: TRBV30; CDR3aa: CAWSGGGLGYGYTF
v_gene: TRBV19; CDR3aa: CASSKPASGMLNEQFF
v_gene: TRBV7-9; CDR3aa: CASSLSGRPSSYNEQFF
v_gene: TRBV19; CDR3aa: CASSIPGVGGYTF
v_gene: TRBV5-1; CDR3aa: CASSLLTGGSDTQYF
v_gene: TRBV7-6; CDR3aa: CASSPEGGAGGGNIQYF
v_gene: TRBV6-5; CDR3aa: CASSYSGLAGGYEQYF
v_gene: TRBV4-2; CDR3aa: CASSQDHASGNTIYF
v_gene: TRBV5-1; CDR3aa: CASRLTPSTDTQYF
v_gene: TRBV6-5; CDR3aa: CASSPTPGGGYGYTF
v_gene: TRBV7-9; CDR3aa: CASSLAGWAEYNEQFF
v_gene: TRBV18; CDR3aa: CASSPGTSGLWEQFF
v_gene: TRBV6-6; CDR3aa: CASSYGGSDNEQFF
v_gene: TRBV5-6; CDR3aa: CASSFRYEQYF
v_gene: TRBV2; CDR3aa: CASSHSWGGGTDTQYF
v_gene: TRBV30; CDR3aa: CAWNQRRLADYNEQFF
v_gene: TRBV7-2; CDR3aa: CASSLATGSNYGYTF
v_gene: TRBV30; CDR3aa: CAWSDQGFTDTQYF
v_gene: TRBV29-1; CDR3aa: CSVMTEHNYGYTF